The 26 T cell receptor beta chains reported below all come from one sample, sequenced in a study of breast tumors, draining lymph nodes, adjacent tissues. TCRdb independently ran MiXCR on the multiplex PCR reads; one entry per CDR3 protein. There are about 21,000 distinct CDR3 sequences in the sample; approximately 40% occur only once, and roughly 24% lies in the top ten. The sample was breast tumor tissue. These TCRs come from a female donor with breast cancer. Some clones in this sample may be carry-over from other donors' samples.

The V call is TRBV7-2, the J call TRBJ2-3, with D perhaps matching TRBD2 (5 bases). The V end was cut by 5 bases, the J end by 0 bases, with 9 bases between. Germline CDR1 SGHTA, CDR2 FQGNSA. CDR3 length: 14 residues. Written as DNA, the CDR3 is TGTGCCAGCAGCCCCGGGGATAGCACAGATACGCAGTATTTT. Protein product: CASSPGDSTDTQYF.

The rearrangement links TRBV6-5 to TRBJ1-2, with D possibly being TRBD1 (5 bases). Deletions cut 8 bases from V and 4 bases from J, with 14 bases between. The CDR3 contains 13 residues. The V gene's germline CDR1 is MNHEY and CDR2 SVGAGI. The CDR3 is CASRGTLSYGYTF. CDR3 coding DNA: TGTGCCAGCCGAGGGACCTTGAGCTATGGCTACACCTTC.

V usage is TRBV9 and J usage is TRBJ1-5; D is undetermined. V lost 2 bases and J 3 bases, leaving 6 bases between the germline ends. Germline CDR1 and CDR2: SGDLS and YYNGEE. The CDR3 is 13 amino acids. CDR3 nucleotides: TGTGCCAGCAGCGTTACAGCCAATCAGCCCCAGCATTTT. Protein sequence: CASSVTANQPQHF.

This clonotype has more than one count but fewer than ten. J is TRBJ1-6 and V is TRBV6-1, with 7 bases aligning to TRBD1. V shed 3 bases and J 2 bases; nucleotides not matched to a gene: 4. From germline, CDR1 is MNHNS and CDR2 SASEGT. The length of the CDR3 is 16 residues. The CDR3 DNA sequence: TGTGCCAGCAGTGAGCACAGGGGAACCTATAATTCACCCCTCCACTTT. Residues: CASSEHRGTYNSPLHF.

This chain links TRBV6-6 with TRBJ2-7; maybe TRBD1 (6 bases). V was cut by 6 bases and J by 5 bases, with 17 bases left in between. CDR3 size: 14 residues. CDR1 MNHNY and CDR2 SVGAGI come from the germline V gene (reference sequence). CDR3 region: CASSNYRVWHEQYF. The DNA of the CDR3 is TGTGCCAGCAGCAACTACAGGGTCTGGCACGAGCAGTACTTC.

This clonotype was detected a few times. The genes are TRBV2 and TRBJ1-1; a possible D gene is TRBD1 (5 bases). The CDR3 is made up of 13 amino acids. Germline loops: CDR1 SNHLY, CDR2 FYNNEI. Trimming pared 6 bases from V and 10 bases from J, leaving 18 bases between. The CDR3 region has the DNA TGTGCCAGCAGGAAGGATAGTCAGGGTATAGCTTTCTTT. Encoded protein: CASRKDSQGIAFF. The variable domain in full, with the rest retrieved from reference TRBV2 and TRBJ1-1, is EPEVTQTPSHQVTQMGQEVILRCVPISNHLYFYWYRQILGQKVEFLVSFYNNEISEKSEIFDDQFSVERPDGSNFTLKIRSTKLEDSAMYFCASRKDSQGIAFFGQGTRLTVV.

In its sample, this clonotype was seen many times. CDR3 DNA: TGTGCCTGGAGTGCGACTGATGGTCCTCTTTATGGCTACACCTTC. This sequence encodes CAWSATDGPLYGYTF. The chain is built from TRBV30 and TRBJ1-2; D ambiguous. V shed 1 base and J shed 5 bases, with 17 bases lying between them. CDR3 length: 15 amino acids. Germline V gives CDR1 GTSNPN, CDR2 SVGIG (reference sequence). Variable domain in full (rest from reference TRBV30 and TRBJ1-2): SQTIHQWPATLVQPVGSPLSLECTVEGTSNPNLYWYRQAAGRGLQLLFYSVGIGQISSEVPQNLSASRPQDRQFILSSKKLLLSDSGFYLCAWSATDGPLYGYTFGSGTRLTVV.

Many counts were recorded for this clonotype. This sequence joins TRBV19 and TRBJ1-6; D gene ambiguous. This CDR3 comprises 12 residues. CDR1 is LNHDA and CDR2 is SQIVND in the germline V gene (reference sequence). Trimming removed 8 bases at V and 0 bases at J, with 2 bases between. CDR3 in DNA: TGTGCCAGTGGCTCCTATAATTCACCCCTCCACTTT. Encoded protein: CASGSYNSPLHF.

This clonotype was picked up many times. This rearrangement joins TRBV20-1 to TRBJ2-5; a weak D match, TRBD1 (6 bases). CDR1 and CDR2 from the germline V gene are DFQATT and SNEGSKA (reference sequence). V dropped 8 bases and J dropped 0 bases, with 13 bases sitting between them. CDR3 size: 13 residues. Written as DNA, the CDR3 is TGCAGTACATCACAGGGATACCAAGAGACCCAGTACTTC. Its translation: CSTSQGYQETQYF.

The CDR3 loop is CASSPGTSGTQYF. As DNA, the CDR3 is TGTGCCAGCAGCCCAGGGACTAGCGGGACCCAGTACTTC. This chain joins TRBV7-6 and TRBJ2-5, with 11 bases lining up with TRBD2. V was pared by 5 bases and J by 7 bases, with 3 bases of the junction left unmatched. The CDR3 loop spans 13 amino acids. The germline CDR1 and CDR2 sequences are SGHVS and FNYEAQ.

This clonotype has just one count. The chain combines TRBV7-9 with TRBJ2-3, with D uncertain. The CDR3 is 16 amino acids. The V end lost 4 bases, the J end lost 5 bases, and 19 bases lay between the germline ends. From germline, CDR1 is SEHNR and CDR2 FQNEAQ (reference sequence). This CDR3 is CASSSPAGDAQDTQYF. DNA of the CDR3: TGTGCCAGCAGCTCTCCGGCAGGAGATGCGCAAGATACGCAGTATTTT.

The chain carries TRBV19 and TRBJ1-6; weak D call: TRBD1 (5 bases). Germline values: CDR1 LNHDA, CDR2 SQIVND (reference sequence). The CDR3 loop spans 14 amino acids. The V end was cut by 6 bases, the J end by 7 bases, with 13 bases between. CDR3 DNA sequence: TGTGCCAGTAGGATGGGGCAGGGAAATTCACCCCTCCACTTT. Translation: CASRMGQGNSPLHF. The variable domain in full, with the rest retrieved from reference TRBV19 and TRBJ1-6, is DGGITQSPKYLFRKEGQNVTLSCEQNLNHDAMYWYRQDPGQGLRLIYYSQIVNDFQKGDIAEGYSVSREKKESFPLTVTSAQKNPTAFYLCASRMGQGNSPLHFGNGTRLTVT.

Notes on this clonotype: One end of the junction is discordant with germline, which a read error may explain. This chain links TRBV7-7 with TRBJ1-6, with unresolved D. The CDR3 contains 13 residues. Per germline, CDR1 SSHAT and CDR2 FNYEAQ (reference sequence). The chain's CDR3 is CASSASNNSPLHF. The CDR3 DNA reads TGTGCTAGCAGCGCCTCGAATAATTCACCCCTCCACTTT.

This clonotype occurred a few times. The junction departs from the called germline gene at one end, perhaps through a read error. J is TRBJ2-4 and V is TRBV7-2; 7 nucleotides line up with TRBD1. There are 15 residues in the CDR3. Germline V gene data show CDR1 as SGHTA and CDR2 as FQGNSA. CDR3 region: CASRRDRGAKNIQHF. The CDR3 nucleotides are TGTGCCAGCAGACGGGACAGAGGAGCCAAAAACATTCAGCACTTC. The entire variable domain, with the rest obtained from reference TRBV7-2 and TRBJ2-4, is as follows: GAGVSQSPSNKVTEKGKDVELRCDPISGHTALYWYRQSLGQGLEFLIYFQGNSAPDKSGLPSDRFSAERTGGSVSTLTIQRTQQEDSAVYLCASRRDRGAKNIQHFGAGTRLSVL.

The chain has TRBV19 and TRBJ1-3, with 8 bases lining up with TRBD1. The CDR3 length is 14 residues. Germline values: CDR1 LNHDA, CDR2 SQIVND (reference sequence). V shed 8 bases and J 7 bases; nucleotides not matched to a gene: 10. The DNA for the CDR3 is TGTGCCAGTTCGACAGGGGAACGAGGTAACACCATATATTTT. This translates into CASSTGERGNTIYF.

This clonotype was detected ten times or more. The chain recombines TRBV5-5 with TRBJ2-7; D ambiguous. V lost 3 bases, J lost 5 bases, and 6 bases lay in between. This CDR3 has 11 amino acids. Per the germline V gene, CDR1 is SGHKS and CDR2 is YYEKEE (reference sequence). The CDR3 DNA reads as TGTGCCAGCAGCTCACGTAACGAGCAGTACTTC. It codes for CASSSRNEQYF.

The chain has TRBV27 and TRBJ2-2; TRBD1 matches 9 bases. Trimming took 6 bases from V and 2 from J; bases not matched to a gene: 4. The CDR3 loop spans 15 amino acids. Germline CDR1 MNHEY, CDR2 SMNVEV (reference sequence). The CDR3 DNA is TGTGCCAGCAGATTGGACAGGGGCAACACCGGGGAGCTGTTTTTT. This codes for CASRLDRGNTGELFF.

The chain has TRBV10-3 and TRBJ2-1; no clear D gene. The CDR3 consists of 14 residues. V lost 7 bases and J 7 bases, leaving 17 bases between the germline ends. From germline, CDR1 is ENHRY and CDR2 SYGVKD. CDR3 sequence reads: CAITDPDDGNEQFF. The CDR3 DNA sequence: TGTGCCATCACGGACCCTGACGATGGGAATGAGCAGTTCTTC.

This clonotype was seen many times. Here the CDR3 reads CASSPLDQETQYF. Written as DNA, the CDR3 is TGTGCCAGCAGCCCTTTGGACCAAGAGACCCAGTACTTC. The gene calls are TRBV2 and TRBJ2-5; no clear D. The CDR3 consists of 13 residues. Germline V CDR1 and CDR2: SNHLY, FYNNEI. Trimming removed 6 bases from V and 0 bases from J, with 8 bases in between.

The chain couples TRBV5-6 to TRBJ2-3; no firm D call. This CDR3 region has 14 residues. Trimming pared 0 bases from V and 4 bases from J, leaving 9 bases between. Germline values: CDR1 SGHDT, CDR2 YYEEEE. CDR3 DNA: TGTGCCAGCAGCTTGGTTCGAGTCGCAGATACGCAGTATTTT. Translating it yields CASSLVRVADTQYF.

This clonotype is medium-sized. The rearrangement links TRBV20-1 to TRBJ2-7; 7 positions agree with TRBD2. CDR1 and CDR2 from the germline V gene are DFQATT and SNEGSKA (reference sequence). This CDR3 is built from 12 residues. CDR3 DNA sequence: TGCAGCTTAGATGGGGGGGCCTACGAGCAGTACTTC. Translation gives CSLDGGAYEQYF.

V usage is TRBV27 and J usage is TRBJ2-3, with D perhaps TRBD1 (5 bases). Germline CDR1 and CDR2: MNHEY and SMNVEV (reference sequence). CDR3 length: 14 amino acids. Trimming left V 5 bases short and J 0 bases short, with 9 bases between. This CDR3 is CASSPTVSTDTQYF. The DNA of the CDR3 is TGTGCCAGCAGTCCGACAGTGAGCACAGATACGCAGTATTTT.

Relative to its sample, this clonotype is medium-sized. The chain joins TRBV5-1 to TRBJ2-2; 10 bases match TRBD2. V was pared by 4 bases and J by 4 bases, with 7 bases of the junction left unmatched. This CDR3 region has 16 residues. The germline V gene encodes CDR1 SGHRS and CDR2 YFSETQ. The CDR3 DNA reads TGCGCCAGCAGCCAACTTGCTAGCGGGAGCACCGGGGAGCTGTTTTTT. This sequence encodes CASSQLASGSTGELFF.

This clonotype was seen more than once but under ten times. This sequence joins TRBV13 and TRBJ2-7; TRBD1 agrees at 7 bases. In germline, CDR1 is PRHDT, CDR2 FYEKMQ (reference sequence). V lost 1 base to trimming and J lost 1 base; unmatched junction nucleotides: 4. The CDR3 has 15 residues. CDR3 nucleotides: TGTGCCAGCAGCTTAGAGGGACAGCATTCCTACGAGCAGTACTTC. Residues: CASSLEGQHSYEQYF.

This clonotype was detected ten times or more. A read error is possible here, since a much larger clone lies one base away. CDR3 sequence reads: CASSVGGSENSPPHF. The CDR3 bases are TGTGCCAGCAGCGTAGGGGGGTCAGAGAATTCACCCCCCCACTTT. The V call is TRBV9, the J call TRBJ1-6, with D tentatively TRBD1 (5 bases). The CDR3 spans 15 residues. Germline assignment: CDR1 SGDLS and CDR2 YYNGEE. Variable domain in full (rest from reference TRBV9 and TRBJ1-6): DSGVTQTPKHLITATGQRVTLRCSPRSGDLSVYWYQQSLDQGLQFLIQYYNGEERAKGNILERFSAQQFPDLHSELNLSSLELGDSALYFCASSVGGSENSPPHFGNGTRLTVT.

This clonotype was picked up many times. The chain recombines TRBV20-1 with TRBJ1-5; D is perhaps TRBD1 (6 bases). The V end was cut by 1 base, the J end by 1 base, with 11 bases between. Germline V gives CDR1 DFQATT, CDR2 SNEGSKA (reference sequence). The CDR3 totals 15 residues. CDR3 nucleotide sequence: TGCAGTGCTAGAGTGTCGCAGGGGAGCAATCAGCCCCAGCATTTT. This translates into CSARVSQGSNQPQHF.